The 9 T cell receptor beta chains listed next were all sequenced from one sample in a study of T-cell memory formation after mild COVID-19. TCRdb ran MiXCR on the 5' RACE reads and lists one entry per CDR3 protein. The sample lists hundreds of thousands of distinct CDR3 sequences, 25% occurring once. The source material was PBMCs or a T cell subset sorted from them (not recorded which). These receptors came from an adult woman who had mild COVID-19 (a few samples of this study predate the infection). Cell type and time point are not known.

This clonotype was seen once. The chain uses TRBV24-1 and TRBJ2-3; D not resolved. Germline CDR1 is KGHDR and CDR2 is SFDVKD. The CDR3 sequence is 13 residues long. V was trimmed by 5 bases and J by 2 bases, leaving 7 bases between them. The CDR3 sequence: CATSVQSTDTQYF. As DNA, the CDR3 is TGTGCCACCAGTGTCCAGTCCACAGATACGCAGTATTTT.

This clonotype appeared a few times. The J gene is TRBJ2-7, the V gene TRBV6-2 or TRBV6-3; possible D gene TRBD1, 6 bases. The germline V gene encodes CDR1 MNHEY and CDR2 SVGEGT. This CDR3 region has 12 residues. Trimming took off 2 bases at V and 6 bases at J, with 8 bases between the two ends. The CDR3 reads CASSYETGEQYF. For the CDR3, the DNA is TGTGCCAGCAGTTACGAGACAGGCGAGCAGTACTTC.

The V and J genes are TRBV12-3 or TRBV12-4 and TRBJ2-5, with 11 positions matching TRBD2. Unmatched junction bases numbered 9, after V lost 4 bases and J lost 5 bases. The CDR3 has 16 amino acids. CDR3 bases: TGTGCCAGCAGTTCCACCCGACTAGCGGGGCTGGAGACCCAGTACTTC. Residues: CASSSTRLAGLETQYF.

The genes are TRBV7-6 and TRBJ2-5, with D unclear. This CDR3 comprises 12 residues. CDR1 is SGHVS, CDR2 FNYEAQ, per germline. V dropped 2 bases and J dropped 3 bases, with 4 bases sitting between them. Here the CDR3 DNA reads TGTGCCAGCAGCTTATATGAAGAGACCCAGTACTTC. Protein product: CASSLYEETQYF.

The chain recombines TRBV10-3 with TRBJ2-7, with D unresolved. V gave up 0 bases and J gave up 3 bases, with 3 bases separating them. Germline values: CDR1 ENHRY, CDR2 SYGVKD. There are 12 residues in the CDR3. CDR3 coding DNA: TGTGCCATCAGTGAGTCGAACTACGAGCAGTACTTC. This encodes CAISESNYEQYF.

This clonotype was found a few times. This chain uses TRBV5-1 with TRBJ1-1; perhaps TRBD1 as D (5 bases). Germline CDR1 SGHRS, CDR2 YFSETQ. CDR3 size: 15 residues. The V and J ends lost 0 bases and 1 base respectively, with 10 bases between them. The CDR3 loop reads CASSLGRQRNTEAFF. The CDR3 coding sequence is TGCGCCAGCAGCTTGGGTCGACAGAGGAACACTGAAGCTTTCTTT.

The chain combines TRBV3-1 with TRBJ2-1; D unresolved. Germline V gene data show CDR1 as LGHDT and CDR2 as YNNKEL (reference sequence). Between the trimmed V and J ends, which lost 1 base and 6 bases, there was a span of 10 bases. The CDR3 sequence is 14 residues long. The CDR3 is CASSQGLGINEQFF. The CDR3 region has the DNA TGTGCCAGCAGCCAAGGCCTGGGAATCAATGAGCAGTTCTTC.

This clonotype was picked up a small number of times. The V and J genes are TRBV7-9 and TRBJ2-5; D unclear. Per the germline V gene, CDR1 is SEHNR and CDR2 is FQNEAQ (reference sequence). V was cut by 8 bases and J by 5 bases, with 12 bases left in between. The CDR3 has 12 amino acids. For the CDR3, the DNA is TGTGCCAGCGGAACTTACGGGGAGACCCAGTACTTC. Protein product: CASGTYGETQYF.

V is TRBV12-3 or TRBV12-4 and J is TRBJ2-1; TRBD2 aligns across 10 bases. The CDR3 is 20 amino acids. Trimming at V came to 3 bases and at J to 5 bases, leaving 19 bases not matched to a gene. The CDR3 sequence is CASSFHIITSGITGHNEQFF. CDR3 in DNA: TGTGCCAGCAGTTTTCATATCATCACTAGCGGGATTACGGGTCACAATGAGCAGTTCTTC.